Sequencing of this TCR beta chain was carried out in a study of blood T cells in healthy people across ages (dated by TCRdb to the mid-2010s). At the level of the whole study: Template switching captured roughly one uniquely barcoded TCR beta cDNA molecule per two T cells in model experiments. The donors were divided into four age groups: young (average about 16 years), middle-aged (almost 40), aged (approximately 64) and long-lived (roughly 86). Donors of different ages were randomly distributed across sequencing lanes to avoid experimental bias. Using the same blood draw, the study looked at two additional independent replicas of 1 million unique cDNA reads for two donors, one aged 18 to 30 and the other aged 80 or older. Age-related changes in TCR beta repertoire diversity were measured in the study by deep sequencing normalized with unique cDNA molecular identifiers.

Points the paper makes about the study in general: Observed TCR beta diversity per million T cells fell roughly linearly with age, and a significant reduction was already apparent by age around 40. Because profiling used bulk unsorted PBMCs, naive and antigen-experienced compartments could not be compared conclusively. Compared with the aged group, the long-lived group had more naive CD4+ T cells, fewer expanded clones and increased TCR diversity, suggesting age selection. Estimates of total diversity from one million sequenced T cells were regarded as lower bounds and underestimates. Because donor CMV infection status was unknown, age-related changes in expanded clonotypes were potentially confounded. There was a strong correlation between observed TCR beta diversity and the percentage of naive T cells measured by flow cytometry.

The donors were a few dozen Caucasian individuals from Russia, aged about 6 to 100 years, who were systemically healthy. About 9.6 milliliters of peripheral blood were collected from each donor into EDTA-treated Vacutainer tubes. Ficoll-Paque density-gradient centrifugation was used to isolate PBMCs, with at least 7 million per sample. Total RNA, at least 6 micrograms per sample, was extracted from PBMCs with Trizol reagent. For every donor, an aliquot of PBMCs went through flow cytometry to measure the percentages of naive CD45RAhigh/CD27high T cells. The CDR3, cysteine through phenylalanine, is 14 amino acids long. Kept here is only the CDR3 DNA, which spans 42 bases and is read in frame from base 1. Sequences SNHLY (CDR1) and FYNNEI (CDR2) are obtained from the germline V gene. V loses 8 bases, J loses 0 bases, and the germline ends lie 14 bases apart. Library generation was performed with 5' RACE. These reads were obtained on an Illumina HiSeq 2500. A second PCR of roughly 7 to 11 cycles was performed with a sample-barcoded 5' primer and a J-beta primer mix. A unique molecular identifier was introduced onto each TCR beta cDNA molecule by a template-switch 5' adaptor carrying 12 random nucleotides. Each sample yielded at least 2.5 million CDR3-containing paired-end reads. First-strand cDNA was synthesized from all RNA with the Mint cDNA synthesis kit, primed by a TRBC-specific oligonucleotide. All cDNA was treated with uracil-DNA glycosylase and then went through a first 18-cycle PCR with the universal primers M1SS and BC2_uni_R. The original methods were these. For normalization, 1 million high-quality reads were randomly selected from each sample, with every read carrying a distinct molecular identifier. Reads with shared molecular identifiers were discarded instead of being binned into consensus sequences. MiTCR, set to a Q25 quality threshold and the strictest error-elimination algorithm, was used for CDR3 identification, clonotype clustering and error correction. A nonparametric unseen species model with Euler transformation was used to estimate lower-bound total TCR beta diversity. The public reads were quality trimmed at Q25 with fastp and then assembled into clones with MiXCR by TCRdb, keeping productive beta chains. Rows are combined by CDR3 protein, so each entry shows the most common genes and DNA. TCRdb's processing, not the authors' own work, is the source of the V and J calls. The sample table contains hundreds of thousands of distinct CDR3 sequences; only one count was recorded for about 28% of them. The ten most abundant clones make up less than 20% of the sample.

This clonotype has a handful of counts. Its antigen is currently not known. There are no base qualities to consult, and no much larger clone falls within one base. The material sequenced was blood. The origin of this receptor is an elderly woman in good health. Rearrangement joined TRBV2 to TRBJ2-7, with TRBD2 perhaps the D gene, on 7 matching bases. The nucleotide sequence reads TGTGCCAGCTTAGGGGGGGATCGCTCCTACGAGCAGTACTTC. The translation is CASLGGDRSYEQYF.